Presented here are 30 T cell receptor beta chains from one specimen sequenced in a study of T cell repertoires in cytomegalovirus infection. What these receptors recognize is not known. Via MiXCR, TCRdb re-called the reads, giving one row per CDR3 protein. The data show approximately 71,000 distinct CDR3 sequences, with 20% to 25% seen just once and roughly two thirds held by the top ten. The source material was CD8+ T cells from cultured PBMCs, sampled from culture after CMV antigen stimulation. These receptors all come from a human donor in good health (CMV status not recorded). Some clones in this sample may be carry-over from other donors' samples.

This clonotype was observed many times. The CDR3 reads CASSWGTEAFF. The CDR3 DNA is TGTGCCAGCAGTTGGGGCACTGAAGCTTTCTTT. The chain joins TRBV7-9 to TRBJ1-1; D is uncertain. The V and J ends lost 6 bases and 4 bases respectively, with 6 bases between them. There are 11 residues in the CDR3. Germline CDR1 reads SEHNR; CDR2 reads FQNEAQ (reference sequence).

This clonotype occurred many times. V is TRBV19 and J is TRBJ1-2, with D possibly being TRBD1 (5 bases). The ends were cut back, 7 bases at V and 4 bases at J, with 16 bases in the middle. This CDR3 spans 14 amino acids. From germline, CDR1 is LNHDA and CDR2 SQIVND (reference sequence). This CDR3 is CASIQDQGGYGYTF. Written as DNA, the CDR3 is TGTGCCAGTATTCAGGATCAGGGAGGCTATGGCTACACCTTC.

The sample holds a few counts of this clonotype. The V and J genes are TRBV7-9 and TRBJ2-5; perhaps D is TRBD1 or TRBD2 (5 bases each). The ends were cut back, 7 bases at V and 3 bases at J, with 18 bases in the middle. The length of the CDR3 is 15 residues. CDR1 and CDR2 from the germline V gene are SEHNR and FQNEAQ (reference sequence). CDR3 nucleotide sequence: TGTGCCAGCACCGCGGCGGTGATGGGGGAAGAGACCCAGTACTTC. It codes for CASTAAVMGEETQYF.

This chain connects TRBV7-6 to TRBJ1-1; D is undetermined. The V gene lost 5 bases and the J gene lost 0 bases, with 13 bases spanning the gap. The germline V gene has CDR1 SGHVS and CDR2 FNYEAQ. This CDR3 has 15 amino acids. CDR3 nucleotides: TGTGCCAGCAGCCTTCCCCGGATGATGAACACTGAAGCTTTCTTT. Protein product: CASSLPRMMNTEAFF.

This clonotype was seen only a few times. V gene TRBV7-2 combines with J gene TRBJ2-1; D perhaps matches TRBD1 (5 bases). Per germline, CDR1 SGHTA and CDR2 FQGNSA. This CDR3 is 15 amino acids long. Trimming left V 8 bases short and J 0 bases short, with 14 bases between. The CDR3 sequence is CASGPGLSSYNEQFF. The DNA for the CDR3 is TGTGCCAGCGGCCCAGGGTTAAGCTCCTACAATGAGCAGTTCTTC.

The V gene is TRBV7-9, the J gene TRBJ2-1, with 9 bases identical to TRBD2. Germline V gene data show CDR1 as SEHNR and CDR2 as FQNEAQ (reference sequence). This CDR3 spans 15 amino acids. Trimming removed 5 bases from V and 2 bases from J; junction bases left unmatched: 4. In DNA form, the CDR3 reads TGTGCCAGCAGCCCTCGACTAGCGGCCTACAATGAGCAGTTCTTC. It codes for CASSPRLAAYNEQFF.

The rearrangement links TRBV7-2 to TRBJ2-5, with a possible D match to TRBD1 (5 bases). The CDR3 loop spans 14 amino acids. Per the germline V gene, CDR1 is SGHTA and CDR2 is FQGNSA. Trimming cost V 4 bases and J 1 base, with 10 bases left between them. CDR3 protein: CASSYETAQETQYF. The DNA of the CDR3 is TGTGCCAGCAGCTACGAGACAGCCCAAGAGACCCAGTACTTC.

The gene calls are TRBV5-6 and TRBJ2-1; TRBD2 matches at 8 bases. The CDR3 loop spans 18 amino acids. Germline V gives CDR1 SGHDT, CDR2 YYEEEE. J gave up 4 bases and V 0 bases, and 12 bases lay outside the gene matches. The DNA of the CDR3 is TGTGCCAGCAGCTTGGTTTTAGCGGGGAGACTCCGATACAATGAGCAGTTCTTC. The encoded protein is CASSLVLAGRLRYNEQFF. The full variable domain, its missing parts supplied by reference TRBV5-6 and TRBJ2-1, is DAGVTQSPTHLIKTRGQQVTLRCSPKSGHDTVSWYQQALGQGPQFIFQYYEEEERQRGNFPDRFSGHQFPNYSSELNVNALLLGDSALYLCASSLVLAGRLRYNEQFFGPGTRLTVL.

This clonotype has only a few counts. The CDR3 region is CASSLDRPKDEQYF. The CDR3 nucleotides are TGTGCCAGCAGCTTAGACAGGCCGAAAGACGAGCAGTACTTC. The chain recombines TRBV11-1 with TRBJ2-7; D is perhaps TRBD1 (5 bases). CDR3 length: 14 residues. The germline gives CDR1 SGHAT, CDR2 FQDESV (reference sequence). The V end was cut by 1 base, the J end by 5 bases, with 12 bases between.

This clonotype was observed many times. The rearrangement links TRBV7-8 to TRBJ1-1; D may be TRBD1 (5 bases). Germline V gene sequence: CDR1 SGHVS, CDR2 FQNEAQ. V lost 0 bases and J lost 5, with 13 bases in between. This CDR3 spans 15 amino acids. CDR3 amino acids: CASSLARQGGTEAFF. The CDR3 DNA sequence: TGTGCCAGCAGCTTAGCGAGGCAGGGTGGAACTGAAGCTTTCTTT.

Points on this clonotype: At one of its ends the junction is not consistent with the germline gene, which may arise from a read error. The chain recombines TRBV7-7 with TRBJ2-7; D remains ambiguous. The CDR3 runs 14 residues. The germline V gene has CDR1 SSHAT and CDR2 FNYEAQ (reference sequence). CDR3 coding DNA: TGCGCCAGCAGCCAAGATCCCGGATCCTACGAGCAGTACTTC. This encodes CASSQDPGSYEQYF.

In this sample, this clonotype turned up a few times. V usage is TRBV12-5 and J usage is TRBJ2-7, with D unresolved. CDR3 length: 13 residues. Trimming stripped 1 base from V and 0 bases from J, with 4 bases between. CDR1 and CDR2 from the germline V gene are LGHNT and FRNRAP. For the CDR3, the DNA is TGTGCTAGTGGTTTGGACGGCTCCTACGAGCAGTACTTC. It codes for CASGLDGSYEQYF. The variable domain in full, with the rest retrieved from reference TRBV12-5 and TRBJ2-7, is DARVTQTPRHKVTEMGQEVTMRCQPILGHNTVFWYRQTMMQGLELLAYFRNRAPLDDSGMPKDRFSAEMPDATLATLKIQPSEPRDSAVYFCASGLDGSYEQYFGPGTRLTVT.

This clonotype was found a few times. J is TRBJ1-5 and V is TRBV19, with D possibly matching TRBD1 (6 bases). CDR3 length: 15 amino acids. The germline CDR1 and CDR2 sequences are LNHDA and SQIVND (reference sequence). Trimming left V 3 bases short and J 7 bases short, with 16 bases between. In DNA, the CDR3 is TGTGCCAGTAGTATCGGGGGGCGATGGGAACAGCCCCAGCATTTT. This sequence encodes CASSIGGRWEQPQHF.

As DNA, the CDR3 is TGTGCCAGCCATTCAAGAGATACGCAGTATTTT. Its protein product is CASHSRDTQYF. The chain combines TRBV7-8 with TRBJ2-3; D call uncertain. CDR1 is SGHVS and CDR2 is FQNEAQ in the germline V gene. Trimming stripped 8 bases from V and 5 bases from J, with 8 bases between. The CDR3 has 11 residues.

This clonotype was detected only a few times. The CDR3 DNA reads as TGTGCCAGCAGTTTATGGGACCTAGACCGGGAGCTGTTTTTT. Amino acid sequence: CASSLWDLDRELFF. The chain links TRBV12-3 or TRBV12-4 to TRBJ2-2, with D possibly being TRBD1 or TRBD2 (5 bases each). V was trimmed by 2 bases and J by 9 bases, leaving 13 bases between them. CDR3 size: 14 residues.

The V call is TRBV12-3 or TRBV12-4, the J call TRBJ2-5; tentatively, D is TRBD1 or TRBD2 (5 bases each). V lost 3 bases, J lost 7 bases, and 15 bases lay in between. The CDR3 runs to 14 residues. CDR3 sequence reads: CASSFESGTGTQYF. CDR3 sequence (DNA): TGTGCCAGCAGTTTTGAGTCGGGAACAGGGACCCAGTACTTC.

The rearrangement uses TRBV19 and TRBJ1-1, with 10 positions matching TRBD1. The trim removed 5 bases at V and 5 bases at J, leaving 8 bases unmatched. The CDR3 length is 15 residues. Germline V gene data show CDR1 as LNHDA and CDR2 as SQIVND (reference sequence). The CDR3: CASSLRDRGNTEAFF. The CDR3 DNA sequence: TGTGCCAGTAGTCTCCGGGACAGGGGAAATACTGAAGCTTTCTTT.

There are a few counts of this clonotype. The rearrangement uses TRBV7-2 and TRBJ1-5; 7 bases are a match to TRBD1. Germline V gives CDR1 SGHTA, CDR2 FQGNSA. The CDR3 extends over 15 amino acids. J gave up 3 bases and V 1 base, and 3 bases lay outside the gene matches. CDR3 loop: CASSLGQGNNQPQHF. CDR3 nucleotides: TGTGCCAGCAGCTTAGGACAGGGTAACAATCAGCCCCAGCATTTT.

DNA for the CDR3: TGTGCCAGCAGTTTACCCTCCGGGAGGGGTGAAACAGATACGCAGTATTTT. Its translation is CASSLPSGRGETDTQYF. This chain joins TRBV27 and TRBJ2-3; 8 nucleotides line up with TRBD2. CDR3 size: 17 residues. V shed 2 bases, J shed 3 bases, and the junction held 10 bases outside the gene matches. Germline V gene data show CDR1 as MNHEY and CDR2 as SMNVEV (reference sequence).

The chain employs TRBV2 and TRBJ2-3; 9 bases match TRBD2. This CDR3 spans 16 amino acids. Germline-derived CDR1 and CDR2 are SNHLY and FYNNEI. V trimming: 1 base; J trimming: 4 bases; junction bases outside the gene matches: 6. The CDR3 loop is CASSEDRRGGPDTQYF. In nucleotides, the CDR3 is TGTGCCAGCAGTGAAGATCGGCGGGGGGGCCCAGATACGCAGTATTTT. The full variable domain, rest sourced from reference TRBV2 and TRBJ2-3, is EPEVTQTPSHQVTQMGQEVILRCVPISNHLYFYWYRQILGQKVEFLVSFYNNEISEKSEIFDDQFSVERPDGSNFTLKIRSTKLEDSAMYFCASSEDRRGGPDTQYFGPGTRLTVL.

J is TRBJ2-1 and V is TRBV12-3 or TRBV12-4; D might be TRBD2 (5 bases). The V end was cut by 11 bases, the J end by 6 bases, with 11 bases between. The CDR3 extends over 11 amino acids. CDR3 sequence reads: CALGRGNEQFF. The CDR3 DNA reads TGTGCCCTGGGGAGAGGCAATGAGCAGTTCTTC.

This clonotype was observed a few times. V gene TRBV14 combines with J gene TRBJ2-7; no clear D gene. Germline loops: CDR1 SGHDN, CDR2 FVKESK. This CDR3 spans 13 amino acids. The ends were cut back, 2 bases at V and 4 bases at J, with 9 bases in the middle. CDR3 sequence (DNA): TGTGCCAGCAGCCAACCAGGATATTACGAGCAGTACTTC. Its translation: CASSQPGYYEQYF.

The chain recombines TRBV6-2 or TRBV6-3 with TRBJ2-5; perhaps D is TRBD1 or TRBD2 (5 bases each). The CDR3 is made up of 13 amino acids. Germline CDR1 reads MNHEY; CDR2 reads SVGEGT. V lost 0 bases and J 5 bases, leaving 7 bases between the germline ends. CDR3: CASSYSGRETQYF. CDR3 nucleotide sequence: TGTGCCAGCAGTTACTCGGGACGGGAGACCCAGTACTTC.

The chain has TRBV11-1 and TRBJ2-7; tentatively, D is TRBD1 (6 bases). Trimming removed 5 bases from V and 7 bases from J, with 18 bases in between. Looked up from germline, CDR1 is SGHAT and CDR2 is FQDESV (reference sequence). This CDR3 region has 14 residues. The CDR3 region is CASSPTGNRGEQYF. The CDR3, as DNA: TGTGCCAGCAGCCCAACAGGGAACCGGGGAGAGCAGTACTTC.

The chain carries TRBV7-9 and TRBJ2-3, with D maybe TRBD2 (7 bases). The V end was cut by 11 bases, the J end by 2 bases, with 14 bases between. The germline CDR1 and CDR2 sequences are SEHNR and FQNEAQ (reference sequence). This CDR3 contains 13 residues. The CDR3 DNA reads TGTGCCTCACGGGCGGGGGCCACAGATACGCAGTATTTT. Translation gives CASRAGATDTQYF.

This clonotype was seen a handful of times. This chain joins TRBV27 and TRBJ1-5; unclear D gene. Trimming left V 5 bases short and J 4 bases short, with 9 bases between. The CDR3 runs 13 residues. CDR1 is MNHEY and CDR2 is SMNVEV in the germline V gene (reference sequence). CDR3 nucleotides: TGTGCCAGCAGTGCCCTGAGTAATCAGCCCCAGCATTTT. Its translation: CASSALSNQPQHF.

This clonotype was seen more than once but under ten times. This rearrangement joins TRBV7-9 to TRBJ2-3; 7 nucleotides align to TRBD1. CDR1 and CDR2 (germline): SEHNR, FQNEAQ (reference sequence). The CDR3 covers 15 residues. V was clipped by 5 bases and J by 3 bases; unmatched bases: 8. The CDR3 bases are TGTGCCAGCAGCAGAAGACAGGGACCAACAGATACGCAGTATTTT. Translating it yields CASSRRQGPTDTQYF.

The sample holds a few counts of this clonotype. The chain employs TRBV6-1 and TRBJ2-2; 7 bases align to TRBD1. J lost 3 bases, V lost 11 bases, and 6 bases had no gene match. CDR3 length: 13 amino acids. Per the germline V gene, CDR1 is MNHNS and CDR2 is SASEGT. CDR3: CALGQRYTGELFF. The CDR3 nucleotides read TGTGCCTTGGGACAGAGATACACCGGGGAGCTGTTTTTT.

A few counts support this clonotype. The chain joins TRBV7-2 to TRBJ2-3; D may be TRBD1 or TRBD2 (5 bases each). The CDR3 totals 16 residues. Germline V gives CDR1 SGHTA, CDR2 FQGNSA. Trimming took 7 bases from V and 4 from J, leaving 21 bases between them. Here the CDR3 DNA reads TGTGCCAGCACCCCTATCTGGGGGAAGAGACCAGATACGCAGTATTTT. It yields the protein CASTPIWGKRPDTQYF.

This clonotype was observed once. The rearrangement joins TRBV25-1 to TRBJ2-1, with 13 nucleotides matching TRBD2. This CDR3 is built from 15 residues. Germline V CDR1 and CDR2: MGHDK, SYGVNS. After removal of 5 bases from V and 10 bases from J, the junction contained 8 bases not matched to a gene. In nucleotides, the CDR3 is TGTGCCAGCAGTATGCGGACTAGCGGGAGAGGGGAGCAGTTCTTC. As protein: CASSMRTSGRGEQFF. The full variable domain, rest sourced from reference TRBV25-1 and TRBJ2-1, is EADIYQTPRYLVIGTGKKITLECSQTMGHDKMYWYQQDPGMELHLIHYSYGVNSTEKGDLSSESTVSRIRTEHFPLTLESARPSHTSQYLCASSMRTSGRGEQFFGPGTRLTVL.